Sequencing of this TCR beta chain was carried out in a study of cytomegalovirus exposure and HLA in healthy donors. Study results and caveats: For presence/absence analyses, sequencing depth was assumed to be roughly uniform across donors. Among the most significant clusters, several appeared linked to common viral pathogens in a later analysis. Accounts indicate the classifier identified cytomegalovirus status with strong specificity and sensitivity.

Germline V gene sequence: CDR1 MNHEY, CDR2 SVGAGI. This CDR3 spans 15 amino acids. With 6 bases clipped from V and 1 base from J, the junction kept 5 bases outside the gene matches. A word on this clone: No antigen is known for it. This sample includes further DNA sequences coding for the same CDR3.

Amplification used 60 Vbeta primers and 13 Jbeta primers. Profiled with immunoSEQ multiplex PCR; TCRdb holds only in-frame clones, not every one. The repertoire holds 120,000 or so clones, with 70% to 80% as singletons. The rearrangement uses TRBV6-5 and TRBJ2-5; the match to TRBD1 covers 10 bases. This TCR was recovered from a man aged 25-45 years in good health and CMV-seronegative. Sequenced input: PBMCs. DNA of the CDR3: TGTGCCAGCAGGGACAGGGGGGCCCCCCAAGAGACCCAGTACTTC. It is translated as CASRDRGAPQETQYF.